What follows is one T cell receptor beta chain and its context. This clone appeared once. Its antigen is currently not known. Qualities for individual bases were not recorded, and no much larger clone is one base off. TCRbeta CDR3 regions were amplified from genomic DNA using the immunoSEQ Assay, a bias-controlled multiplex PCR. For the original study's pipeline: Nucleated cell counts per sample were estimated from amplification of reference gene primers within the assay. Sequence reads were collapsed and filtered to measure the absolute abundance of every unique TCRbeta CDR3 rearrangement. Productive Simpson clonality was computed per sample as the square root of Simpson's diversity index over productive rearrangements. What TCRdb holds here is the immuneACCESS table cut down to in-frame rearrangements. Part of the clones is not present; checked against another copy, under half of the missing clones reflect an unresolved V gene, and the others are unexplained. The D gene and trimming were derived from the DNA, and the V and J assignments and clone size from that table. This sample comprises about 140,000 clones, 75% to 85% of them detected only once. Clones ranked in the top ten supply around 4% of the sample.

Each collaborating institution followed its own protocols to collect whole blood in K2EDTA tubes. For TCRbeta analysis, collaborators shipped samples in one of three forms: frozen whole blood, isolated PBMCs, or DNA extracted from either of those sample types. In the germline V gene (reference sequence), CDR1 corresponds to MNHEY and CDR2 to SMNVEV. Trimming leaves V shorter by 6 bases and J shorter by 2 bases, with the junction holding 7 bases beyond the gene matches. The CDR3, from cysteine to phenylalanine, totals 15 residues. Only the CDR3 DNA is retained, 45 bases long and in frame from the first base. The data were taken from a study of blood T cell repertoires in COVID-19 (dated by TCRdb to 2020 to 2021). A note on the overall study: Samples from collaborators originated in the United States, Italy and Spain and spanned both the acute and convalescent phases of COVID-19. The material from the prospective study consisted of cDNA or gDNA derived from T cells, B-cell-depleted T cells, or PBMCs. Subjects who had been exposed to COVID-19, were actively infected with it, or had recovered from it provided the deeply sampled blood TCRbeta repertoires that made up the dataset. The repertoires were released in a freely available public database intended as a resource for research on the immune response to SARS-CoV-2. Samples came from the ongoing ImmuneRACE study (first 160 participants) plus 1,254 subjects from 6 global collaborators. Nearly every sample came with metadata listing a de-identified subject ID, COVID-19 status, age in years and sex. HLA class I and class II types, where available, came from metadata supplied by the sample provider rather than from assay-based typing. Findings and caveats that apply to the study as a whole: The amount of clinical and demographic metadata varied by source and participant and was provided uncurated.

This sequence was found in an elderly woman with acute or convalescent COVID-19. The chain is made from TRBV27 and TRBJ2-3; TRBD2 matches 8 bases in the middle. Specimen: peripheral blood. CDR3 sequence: CASRRGGKLTDTQYF. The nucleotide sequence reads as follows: TGTGCCAGCAGGCGCGGGGGGAAACTCACAGATACGCAGTATTTT.